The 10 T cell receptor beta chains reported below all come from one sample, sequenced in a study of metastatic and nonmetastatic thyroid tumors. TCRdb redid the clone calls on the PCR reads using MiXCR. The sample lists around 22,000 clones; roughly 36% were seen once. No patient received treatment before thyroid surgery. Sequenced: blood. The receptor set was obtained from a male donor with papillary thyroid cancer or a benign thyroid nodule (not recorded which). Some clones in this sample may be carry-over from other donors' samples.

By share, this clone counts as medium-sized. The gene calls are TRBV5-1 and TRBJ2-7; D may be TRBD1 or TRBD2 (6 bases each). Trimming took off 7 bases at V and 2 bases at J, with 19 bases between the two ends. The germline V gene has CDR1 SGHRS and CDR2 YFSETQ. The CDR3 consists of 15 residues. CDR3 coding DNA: TGCGCCAGCCGCCCGGGGCCAGGGGAGGCCTACGAGCAGTACTTC. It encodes CASRPGPGEAYEQYF.

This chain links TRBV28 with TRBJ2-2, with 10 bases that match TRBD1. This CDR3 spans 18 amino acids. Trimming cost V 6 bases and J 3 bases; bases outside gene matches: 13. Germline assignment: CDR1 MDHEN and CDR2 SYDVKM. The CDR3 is CASRELLRDRGYTGELFF. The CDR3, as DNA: TGTGCCAGCAGAGAACTCCTCCGGGACAGGGGCTACACCGGGGAGCTGTTTTTT.

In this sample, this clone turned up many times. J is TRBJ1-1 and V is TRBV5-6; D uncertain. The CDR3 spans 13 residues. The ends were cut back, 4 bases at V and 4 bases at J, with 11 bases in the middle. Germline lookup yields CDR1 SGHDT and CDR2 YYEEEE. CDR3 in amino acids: CASSTGLTTEAFF. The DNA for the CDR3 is TGTGCCAGCAGCACGGGCCTGACCACTGAAGCTTTCTTT.

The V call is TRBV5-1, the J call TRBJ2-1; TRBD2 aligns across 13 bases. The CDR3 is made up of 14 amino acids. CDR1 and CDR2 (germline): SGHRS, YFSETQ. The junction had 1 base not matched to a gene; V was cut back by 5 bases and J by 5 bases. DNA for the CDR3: TGCGCCAGCAGTACTAGCGGGAGGGACAATGAGCAGTTCTTC. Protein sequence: CASSTSGRDNEQFF.

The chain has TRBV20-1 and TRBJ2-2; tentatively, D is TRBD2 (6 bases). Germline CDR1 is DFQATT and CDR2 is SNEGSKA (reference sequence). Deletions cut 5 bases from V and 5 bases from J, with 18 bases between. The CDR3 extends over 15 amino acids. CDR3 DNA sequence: TGCAGTGCTTTACAAAGAGGGAGGCTGACCGGGGAGCTGTTTTTT. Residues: CSALQRGRLTGELFF.

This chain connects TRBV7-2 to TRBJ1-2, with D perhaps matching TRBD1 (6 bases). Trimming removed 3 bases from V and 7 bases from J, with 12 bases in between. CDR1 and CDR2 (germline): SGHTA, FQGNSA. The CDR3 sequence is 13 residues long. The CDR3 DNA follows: TGTGCCAGCAGCTTTTCAGGGGACGGTGGCTACACCTTC. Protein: CASSFSGDGGYTF.

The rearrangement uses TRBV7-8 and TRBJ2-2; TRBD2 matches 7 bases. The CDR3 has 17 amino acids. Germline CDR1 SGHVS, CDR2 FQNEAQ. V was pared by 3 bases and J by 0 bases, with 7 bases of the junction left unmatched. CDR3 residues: CASSFVFGGTNTGELFF. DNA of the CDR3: TGTGCCAGCAGCTTTGTTTTCGGGGGGACGAACACCGGGGAGCTGTTTTTT.

CDR3 nucleotides: TGTGCCTGGAGTGAGGGACAGGGGATTTCACCCCTCCACTTT. This codes for CAWSEGQGISPLHF. The chain carries TRBV30 and TRBJ1-6; 10 bases line up with TRBD1. Trimming took 1 base from V and 9 from J; bases not matched to a gene: 3. The CDR3 runs to 14 residues. Per germline, CDR1 GTSNPN and CDR2 SVGIG (reference sequence).

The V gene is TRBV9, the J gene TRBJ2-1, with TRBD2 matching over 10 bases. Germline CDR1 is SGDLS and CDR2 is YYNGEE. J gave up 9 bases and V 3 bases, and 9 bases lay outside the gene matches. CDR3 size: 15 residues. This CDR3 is CASSDSAGGEVEQFF. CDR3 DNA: TGTGCCAGCAGCGACTCAGCGGGAGGGGAGGTTGAGCAGTTCTTC.

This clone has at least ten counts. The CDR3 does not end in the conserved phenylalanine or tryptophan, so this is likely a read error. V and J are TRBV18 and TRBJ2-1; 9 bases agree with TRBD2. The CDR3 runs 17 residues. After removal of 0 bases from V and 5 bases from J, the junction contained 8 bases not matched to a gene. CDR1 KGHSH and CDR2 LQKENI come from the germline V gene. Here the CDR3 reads CASSPPRAGGYHNEQFV. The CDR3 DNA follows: TGTGCCAGCTCACCACCTAGAGCGGGAGGATACCACAATGAGCAGTTCGTC.